This note documents a single T cell receptor beta chain sequence. This sample is part of a study of blood T cell repertoires in COVID-19. Whole-study context: Nucleic acid was either cDNA or gDNA, and it came from T cells, B-cell-depleted T cells, or PBMCs.

Germline CDR1 is MNHEY and CDR2 is SVGAGI. Trimming shortened V by 8 bases and J by 0 bases, and 5 bases separated the two germline ends. The CDR3 runs 12 residues. Study processing details: The authors estimated nucleated cell counts from reference gene primer amplification. Produced via immunoSEQ multiplex PCR; TCRdb's table is partial and in-frame only. V and J calls and clone size come straight from that table; D and trimming were deduced from the DNA. This sample carries about 240,000 clones, roughly 82% of them seen once, and the ten largest clones take around 12%. The source material was peripheral blood. The clonotype comes from an elderly man with acute or convalescent COVID-19. The chain links TRBV6-5 to TRBJ1-3; D gene uncertain. The CDR3 is CASFNSGNTIYF. Here the CDR3 DNA reads TGTGCCAGCTTTAACTCTGGAAACACCATATATTTT.